This record covers a single T cell receptor beta chain. Its target is unknown. The CDR3 is 13 amino acids. Germline CDR1 and CDR2: KGHSH and LQKENI. After removal of 1 base from V and 10 bases from J, the junction contained 6 bases not matched to a gene. It was with a sample-barcoded 5' primer and a J-beta primer mix that a second PCR of about 6 to 11 cycles was run. Every cDNA molecule carried a tag from a template-switch adaptor bearing 12 random nucleotides. TCRdb recomputed calls from the 5' RACE reads with MiXCR, one row per CDR3 protein. The repertoire holds around 670,000 distinct CDR3 sequences, with about 30% as singletons. The data originate from a study of blood T cells in healthy people across ages. Whole-study findings and limits: Donor CMV infection status was unknown, possibly confounding age-related changes in expanded clonotypes.

This chain uses TRBV18 with TRBJ1-2, with 7 bases identical to TRBD1. The sample comprised blood. The sequence was obtained from a woman at least 80 years old in good health. The CDR3 spells CASSPLGTVDYTF. DNA of the CDR3: TGTGCCAGCTCACCACTCGGGACAGTTGACTACACCTTC.